This T cell receptor (beta chain) was identified during a study of OX40 agonist ivuxolimab in advanced cancers. Points from the study as a whole: Low normalized T-cell clonal expansion also characterized some of the nonresponders. Among patients with partial responses at 0.1-3.0 mg/kg, clonal expansion was among the lowest.

On this clone: Its antigen is unidentified.

V lost 5 bases, J lost 2 bases, and 15 bases lay in between. Germline assignment: CDR1 SGHTA and CDR2 FQGNSA. The CDR3 runs 16 residues. The repertoire was sequenced with immunoSEQ multiplex PCR; TCRdb's copy has only in-frame clones and lacks some. The sample records 65,000 to 90,000 clones, approximately 83% being singletons. This sequence originates from an adult with an advanced solid tumor such as melanoma, head and neck, liver or kidney cancer. The material was CD4+ or CD8+ T cells sorted from blood, obtained in a trial of the OX40 agonist ivuxolimab. V is TRBV7-2 and J is TRBJ2-2, with D possibly TRBD1 on 5 matching bases. In DNA form, the CDR3 reads TGTGCCAGCAGCCCATTGCCTGACAGAAACACCGGGGAGCTGTTTTTT. Amino acid sequence: CASSPLPDRNTGELFF.